Below, 31 T cell receptor beta chains from the same sample are listed, as sequenced in a study of patients and donors after allogeneic stem cell transplantation. From the RT-PCR reads, TCRdb called clonotypes with MiXCR, one entry per CDR3 protein. The sample holds under 170,000 distinct CDR3 sequences, over 35% seen once. Material for sequencing was blood, either unsorted or a sorted T cell fraction (not recorded which). The source is a human donor who was either an allogeneic HSCT recipient or a stem cell or donor lymphocyte infusion donor (not recorded which). It is not recorded whose cells these are; they may come from a transplant donor.

The chain employs TRBV6-6 and TRBJ1-3; D is possibly TRBD1 (5 bases). Trimming stripped 7 bases from V and 0 bases from J, with 13 bases between. The CDR3 runs 15 residues. CDR1 and CDR2 (germline): MNHNY, SVGAGI (reference sequence). The CDR3 DNA reads TGTGCCAGCAATATCGGGGCTTCCTCTGGAAACACCATATATTTT. Residues: CASNIGASSGNTIYF.

This chain uses TRBV5-6 with TRBJ1-1; maybe TRBD1 (5 bases). With 6 bases removed from V and 4 bases from J, the gap between germline ends came to 16 bases. The germline V gene has CDR1 SGHDT and CDR2 YYEEEE. There are 14 residues in the CDR3. CDR3 nucleotide sequence: TGTGCCAGCACCCTGATGGGGGGGGGCACTGAAGCTTTCTTT. Amino acid sequence: CASTLMGGGTEAFF.

There are a few counts of this clonotype. At one boundary the junction diverges from the germline segment, which might be a read error. V and J are TRBV5-1 and TRBJ1-3; D unclear. The CDR3 is 13 residues long. Germline V gene sequence: CDR1 SGHRS, CDR2 YFSETQ. CDR3 in amino acids: CASSLEGGNTIYF. The CDR3 bases are TGTGCCAGCAGCTTAGAGGGTGGAAACACCATATATTTT.

The table lists this clonotype with a few counts. The V gene is TRBV28, the J gene TRBJ2-5; D is tentatively TRBD1 or TRBD2 (5 bases each). Germline V gene data show CDR1 as MDHEN and CDR2 as SYDVKM. The CDR3 runs to 15 residues. V was pared by 3 bases and J by 1 base, with 12 bases between. The CDR3 loop is CASSLGGGTQETQYF. The CDR3 region has the DNA TGTGCCAGCAGTTTGGGTGGGGGAACCCAAGAGACCCAGTACTTC.

The genes are TRBV7-9 and TRBJ2-5; D is ambiguous. This CDR3 is built from 13 residues. V gave up 1 base and J gave up 3 bases, with 6 bases separating them. The germline CDR1 and CDR2 sequences are SEHNR and FQNEAQ (reference sequence). CDR3: CASSLVIEETQYF. The CDR3 nucleotides read TGTGCCAGCAGCTTAGTTATCGAAGAGACCCAGTACTTC.

The chain links TRBV12-3 or TRBV12-4 to TRBJ2-1, with a possible D match to TRBD1 (5 bases). V gave up 5 bases and J gave up 6 bases, with 17 bases separating them. This CDR3 contains 15 residues. The CDR3 DNA follows: TGTGCCAGCAGTCCCGGACGGACAAGGGCCAATGAGCAGTTCTTC. Protein product: CASSPGRTRANEQFF.

In its sample, this clonotype was seen a few times. The chain employs TRBV7-2 and TRBJ2-1, with 12 bases matching TRBD2. Germline CDR1 SGHTA, CDR2 FQGNSA. The CDR3 has 16 amino acids. With 3 bases clipped from V and 7 bases from J, the junction kept 7 bases outside the gene matches. The CDR3 bases are TGTGCCAGCAGCTTCCTAGCGGGGGGGCCTAAAAATGAGCAGTTCTTC. Protein product: CASSFLAGGPKNEQFF.

The CDR3, as DNA: TGTGCCAGCAGGGGAGAGGGGCTAGAAGCTTTCTTT. Translation gives CASRGEGLEAFF. The gene calls are TRBV6-1 and TRBJ1-1, with a tentative D call TRBD1 (5 bases). Looked up from germline, CDR1 is MNHNS and CDR2 is SASEGT. This CDR3 comprises 12 residues. The ends were cut back, 6 bases at V and 8 bases at J, with 13 bases in the middle.

This chain joins TRBV28 and TRBJ1-2; no firm D call. The germline CDR1 and CDR2 sequences are MDHEN and SYDVKM. CDR3 length: 11 residues. V gave up 7 bases and J gave up 4 bases, with 7 bases separating them. In DNA form, the CDR3 reads TGTGCCAGCACGACAACCTATGGCTACACCTTC. Translated: CASTTTYGYTF.

The V and J genes are TRBV19 and TRBJ2-7, with D unresolved. Looked up from germline, CDR1 is LNHDA and CDR2 is SQIVND (reference sequence). This CDR3 region has 14 residues. The ends were cut back, 4 bases at V and 2 bases at J, with 12 bases in the middle. In DNA, the CDR3 is TGTGCCAGTAGTACCGGTATGGAACCCTACGAGCAGTACGTC. Translation: CASSTGMEPYEQYV.

This clonotype has just a few counts. The chain recombines TRBV28 with TRBJ2-2; D possibly uses TRBD1 or TRBD2 (5 bases each). Per the germline V gene, CDR1 is MDHEN and CDR2 is SYDVKM. The CDR3 loop spans 17 amino acids. Trimming pared 2 bases from V and 2 bases from J, leaving 15 bases between. CDR3 in amino acids: CASSLEGRSTNTGELFF. The CDR3, as DNA: TGTGCCAGCAGTTTAGAGGGACGAAGCACTAACACCGGGGAGCTGTTTTTT.

In this sample, this clonotype turned up once. The rearrangement links TRBV14 to TRBJ1-6; D is unresolved. Germline lookup yields CDR1 SGHDN and CDR2 FVKESK. This CDR3 comprises 16 residues. V was trimmed by 3 bases and J by 6 bases, leaving 15 bases between them. The CDR3 spells CASSQGRATRNSPLHF. The CDR3 bases are TGTGCCAGCAGCCAGGGCCGGGCTACACGTAATTCACCCCTCCACTTT.

J is TRBJ2-3 and V is TRBV7-6, with 13 bases identical to TRBD2. Germline values: CDR1 SGHVS, CDR2 FNYEAQ. This CDR3 comprises 14 residues. With V trimmed by 5 bases and J by 7 bases, 3 bases remained unmatched. The CDR3 coding sequence is TGTGCCAGCAGCACGGGACTAGCGGGGAATACGCAGTATTTT. It encodes CASSTGLAGNTQYF.

This clonotype was counted ten times or more. The chain carries TRBV12-3 or TRBV12-4 and TRBJ1-2; D is unresolved. The CDR3 totals 14 residues. V lost 6 bases and J lost 6, with 17 bases in between. The CDR3 sequence is CASSPDRAWDGYTF. CDR3 in DNA: TGTGCCAGCAGCCCCGATCGGGCTTGGGATGGCTACACCTTC.

This clonotype was detected a few times. This sequence joins TRBV7-9 and TRBJ1-1, with TRBD1 matching 8 bases. V lost 3 bases and J lost 0; bases outside the gene matches: 3. CDR1 and CDR2 from the germline V gene are SEHNR and FQNEAQ (reference sequence). There are 15 residues in the CDR3. In DNA form, the CDR3 reads TGTGCCAGCAGCTTCTCGACAGGGGTGAACACTGAAGCTTTCTTT. Its translation is CASSFSTGVNTEAFF.

This clonotype was counted at least ten times. The rearrangement joins TRBV27 to TRBJ2-1; D remains ambiguous. The CDR3 contains 13 residues. V was pared by 5 bases and J by 7 bases, with 12 bases between. Per germline, CDR1 MNHEY and CDR2 SMNVEV (reference sequence). The CDR3 region is CASSGEPVNEQFF. In DNA form, the CDR3 reads TGTGCCAGCAGTGGGGAACCGGTTAATGAGCAGTTCTTC.

The genes are TRBV20-1 and TRBJ1-6; possible D gene TRBD1, 6 bases. The germline V and J ends were trimmed by 0 bases and 10 bases, with 16 bases remaining between them. Germline lookup yields CDR1 DFQATT and CDR2 SNEGSKA (reference sequence). The CDR3 totals 15 residues. The CDR3 reads CSARDGRGARSPLHF. The CDR3 nucleotides are TGCAGTGCTAGAGATGGGCGGGGGGCCAGATCACCCCTCCACTTT.

The chain joins TRBV12-3 or TRBV12-4 to TRBJ2-5; a weak D match, TRBD1 (6 bases). V was shortened by 5 bases and J by 0 bases, with 10 bases between the two germline ends. The CDR3 runs 14 residues. The CDR3 sequence is CASSPTGHQETQYF. DNA of the CDR3: TGTGCCAGCAGTCCAACAGGGCACCAAGAGACCCAGTACTTC.

The chain has TRBV4-3 and TRBJ2-7; 9 bases are shared with TRBD1. Germline V lookup: CDR1 LGHNA, CDR2 YSLEER. The J segment lost 5 bases and the V segment lost 1 base, leaving 3 bases of the junction unmatched. The CDR3 runs 14 residues. The CDR3 coding sequence is TGCGCCAGCAGCCAAGGCGGGACAGGGCACGAGCAGTACTTC. It codes for CASSQGGTGHEQYF.

The chain has TRBV28 and TRBJ2-7, with D possibly matching TRBD2 (5 bases). CDR1 is MDHEN, CDR2 SYDVKM, per germline. The CDR3 is made up of 16 amino acids. V was trimmed by 4 bases and J by 4 bases, leaving 20 bases between them. CDR3: CASSSVGPAGKYEQYF. The CDR3 DNA reads as TGTGCCAGCAGTTCTGTGGGTCCCGCCGGGAAGTACGAGCAGTACTTC.

V and J are TRBV7-2 and TRBJ1-2, with D unresolved. The germline V and J ends were trimmed by 5 bases and 8 bases, with 12 bases remaining between them. The CDR3 covers 12 residues. Germline V CDR1 and CDR2: SGHTA, FQGNSA. CDR3 amino acids: CASSPQQLGYTF. The DNA for the CDR3 is TGTGCCAGCAGCCCGCAGCAGTTAGGCTACACCTTC. Using reference TRBV7-2 and TRBJ1-2 for the parts outside the CDR3, the full variable domain is GAGVSQSPSNKVTEKGKDVELRCDPISGHTALYWYRQSLGQGLEFLIYFQGNSAPDKSGLPSDRFSAERTGGSVSTLTIQRTQQEDSAVYLCASSPQQLGYTFGSGTRLTVV.

This clonotype was counted only a few times. This sequence joins TRBV14 and TRBJ2-5; possibly TRBD2 for D (5 bases). CDR1 and CDR2 (germline): SGHDN, FVKESK. The CDR3 runs to 16 residues. V lost 0 bases and J lost 2, with 13 bases in between. CDR3 residues: CASSQDQRLAQETQYF. The CDR3 DNA is TGTGCCAGCAGCCAAGATCAGCGGCTCGCACAAGAGACCCAGTACTTC.

This clonotype was recorded a few times. The chain has TRBV20-1 and TRBJ1-2; D is possibly TRBD1 (6 bases). V lost 1 base and J 7 bases, leaving 16 bases between the germline ends. This CDR3 contains 14 residues. Per the germline V gene, CDR1 is DFQATT and CDR2 is SNEGSKA (reference sequence). The CDR3 region has the DNA TGCAGTGCTAGAGGAGACGAAACAGGGTTTGGCTACACCTTC. As protein: CSARGDETGFGYTF.

This clonotype was counted a single time. V gene TRBV10-2 combines with J gene TRBJ1-1; D is unresolved. V lost 5 bases and J lost 0, with 10 bases in between. The length of the CDR3 is 14 residues. Germline-derived CDR1 and CDR2 are WSHSY and SAAADI. The CDR3 spells CASSNTVVNTEAFF. CDR3 nucleotide sequence: TGCGCCAGCAGTAATACAGTGGTGAACACTGAAGCTTTCTTT.

In its sample, this clonotype was seen a few times. This chain uses TRBV15 with TRBJ1-5; the D is unclear. Per germline, CDR1 LNHNV and CDR2 YYDKDF (reference sequence). The V end was cut by 5 bases, the J end by 6 bases, with 11 bases between. CDR3 size: 13 residues. In DNA form, the CDR3 reads TGTGCCACCAGCCCGGAGCGTATTCAGCCCCAGCATTTT. Translated, it gives CATSPERIQPQHF.

This chain connects TRBV25-1 to TRBJ1-2, with TRBD1 matching 12 bases. Germline loops: CDR1 MGHDK, CDR2 SYGVNS. V shed 4 bases, J shed 7 bases, and the junction held 7 bases outside the gene matches. This CDR3 is built from 15 residues. The DNA of the CDR3 is TGTGCCAGCAGTGTACCGGGACAGGGGGCGACTGGCTACACCTTC. It is translated as CASSVPGQGATGYTF.

Only a few counts were recorded for this clonotype. The CDR3 loop reads CASSLTAGYGYTF. CDR3 bases: TGTGCCAGCAGCTTAACGGCAGGGTATGGCTACACCTTC. The chain employs TRBV7-2 and TRBJ1-2; a weak D match, TRBD1 (5 bases). This CDR3 has 13 amino acids. Deletions cut 2 bases from V and 5 bases from J, with 9 bases between. Germline CDR1 is SGHTA and CDR2 is FQGNSA.

The chain is built from TRBV29-1 and TRBJ1-4; a weak D match, TRBD1 (6 bases). Deletions cut 7 bases from V and 6 bases from J, with 21 bases between. The CDR3 is 15 amino acids. CDR1 and CDR2 (germline): SQVTM, ANQGSEA. The CDR3 sequence is CSAEGGWQGDEKLFF. The CDR3 nucleotides read TGCAGCGCTGAGGGGGGTTGGCAGGGCGATGAAAAACTGTTTTTT. The full variable domain, completed using reference TRBV29-1 and TRBJ1-4, is SAVISQKPSRDICQRGTSLTIQCQVDSQVTMMFWYRQQPGQSLTLIATANQGSEATYESGFVIDKFPISRPNLTFSTLTVSNMSPEDSSIYLCSAEGGWQGDEKLFFGSGTQLSVL.

The chain links TRBV4-2 to TRBJ2-7; TRBD2 agrees at 9 bases. This CDR3 has 15 amino acids. Germline V lookup: CDR1 LGHNA, CDR2 YNFKEQ. The V and J ends lost 1 base and 5 bases, in that order; junction bases with no gene match: 6. The CDR3 loop reads CASSQVGLAANEQYF. The CDR3 region has the DNA TGTGCCAGCAGCCAAGTGGGACTAGCTGCCAACGAGCAGTACTTC.

The chain uses TRBV30 and TRBJ1-3; D not resolved. V lost 0 bases, J lost 0 bases, and 12 bases lay in between. This CDR3 has 16 amino acids. CDR1 and CDR2 (germline): GTSNPN, SVGIG (reference sequence). The DNA of the CDR3 is TGTGCCTGGAGTGTAGGGCAGCCCTTCTCTGGAAACACCATATATTTT. Its protein is CAWSVGQPFSGNTIYF.

This clonotype was detected many times. CDR3 bases: TGCGCCAGCAGCTTGATTGCTACAGGGGGCAGAAGTGAAAAACTGTTTTTT. This sequence encodes CASSLIATGGRSEKLFF. The V call is TRBV5-1, the J call TRBJ1-4, with 9 bases fitting TRBD1. The CDR3 loop spans 17 amino acids. The germline V gene has CDR1 SGHRS and CDR2 YFSETQ. Trimming cost V 1 base and J 7 bases; bases outside gene matches: 11. Based on the CDR3 plus reference TRBV5-1 and TRBJ1-4, the full variable domain is KAGVTQTPRYLIKTRGQQVTLSCSPISGHRSVSWYQQTPGQGLQFLFEYFSETQRNKGNFPGRFSGRQFSNSRSEMNVSTLELGDSALYLCASSLIATGGRSEKLFFGSGTQLSVL.